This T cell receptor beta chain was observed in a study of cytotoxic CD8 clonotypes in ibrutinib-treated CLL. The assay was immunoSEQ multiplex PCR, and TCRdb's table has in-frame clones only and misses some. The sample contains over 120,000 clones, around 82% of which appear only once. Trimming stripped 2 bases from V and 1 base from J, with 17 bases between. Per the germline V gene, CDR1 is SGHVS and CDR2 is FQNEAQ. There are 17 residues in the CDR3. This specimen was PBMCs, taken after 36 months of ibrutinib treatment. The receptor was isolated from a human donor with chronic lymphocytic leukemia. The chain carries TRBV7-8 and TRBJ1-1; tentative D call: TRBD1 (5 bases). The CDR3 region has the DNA TGTGCCAGCAGCTTAAGACGGAAGGGACTTACGAACACTGAAGCTTTCTTT. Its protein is CASSLRRKGLTNTEAFF.